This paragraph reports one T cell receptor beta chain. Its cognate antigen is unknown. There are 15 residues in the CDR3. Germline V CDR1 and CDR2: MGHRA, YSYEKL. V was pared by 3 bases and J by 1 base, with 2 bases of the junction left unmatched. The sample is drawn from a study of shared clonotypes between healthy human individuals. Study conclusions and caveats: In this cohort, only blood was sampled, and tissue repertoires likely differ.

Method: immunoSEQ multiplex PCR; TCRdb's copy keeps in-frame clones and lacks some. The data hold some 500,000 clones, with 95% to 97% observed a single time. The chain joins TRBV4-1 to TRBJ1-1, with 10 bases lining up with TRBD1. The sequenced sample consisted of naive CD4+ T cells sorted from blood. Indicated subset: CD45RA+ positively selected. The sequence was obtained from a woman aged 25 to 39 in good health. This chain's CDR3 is CASSQTGGSNTEAFF. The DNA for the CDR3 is TGCGCCAGCAGCCAGACAGGGGGCTCGAACACTGAAGCTTTCTTT.